The next 18 T cell receptor beta chains were all read from a single sample in a study of blood T cell repertoires in COVID-19. Repertoires were generated with immunoSEQ multiplex PCR, while TCRdb's copy carries only in-frame clones and drops some. Among some 450,000 clones listed, over 85% were seen once. Sequenced: peripheral blood. The receptor set was obtained from a man between 18 and 35 years old with COVID-19, enrolled during active disease.

The chain joins TRBV6-5 to TRBJ2-5; 8 bases agree with TRBD1. This CDR3 comprises 15 residues. The V and J ends lost 7 bases and 4 bases, in that order; junction bases with no gene match: 11. In germline, CDR1 is MNHEY, CDR2 SVGAGI. DNA of the CDR3: TGTGCCAGCAAAGGCCGGCAGGGGGCAGGAGAGACCCAGTACTTC. The encoded protein is CASKGRQGAGETQYF.

This chain joins TRBV13 and TRBJ2-3; D unresolved. V was cut by 3 bases and J by 10 bases, with 11 bases left in between. The V gene's germline CDR1 is PRHDT and CDR2 FYEKMQ (reference sequence). The CDR3 is 12 amino acids. The CDR3 DNA reads as TGTGCCAGCAGCTTTGGAGTCCGGGCGCAGTATTTT. Protein sequence: CASSFGVRAQYF.

J is TRBJ2-5 and V is TRBV18; TRBD1 agrees at 11 bases. After removal of 1 base from V and 4 bases from J, the junction contained 2 bases not matched to a gene. This CDR3 spans 15 amino acids. Germline V CDR1 and CDR2: KGHSH, LQKENI. The CDR3 region has the DNA TGTGCCAGCTCACCACGGACAGGGGGCGCAGAGACCCAGTACTTC. It yields the protein CASSPRTGGAETQYF.

The CDR3 region has the DNA TGTGCCAGCAGCGTAGTTGGGACAGGGCGAGAGACCCAGTACTTC. It encodes CASSVVGTGRETQYF. This chain uses TRBV9 with TRBJ2-5; the match to TRBD1 covers 9 bases. Per germline, CDR1 SGDLS and CDR2 YYNGEE. Unmatched junction bases numbered 4, after V lost 0 bases and J lost 4 bases. This CDR3 is 15 amino acids long.

The chain employs TRBV2 and TRBJ1-5, with 7 bases matching TRBD1. V was clipped by 7 bases and J by 0 bases; unmatched bases: 12. The germline V gene encodes CDR1 SNHLY and CDR2 FYNNEI. This CDR3 comprises 17 residues. This CDR3 is CASKSTTGPYSNQPQHF. CDR3 nucleotide sequence: TGTGCCAGCAAAAGCACGACAGGGCCTTATAGCAATCAGCCCCAGCATTTT.

The CDR3 nucleotides read TGTGCCAGCAGTTACTCGCCGGGAAGGCCTGAAGCTTTCTTT. Protein: CASSYSPGRPEAFF. The rearrangement links TRBV6-5 to TRBJ1-1, with D unclear. This CDR3 region has 14 residues. Germline loops: CDR1 MNHEY, CDR2 SVGAGI. The V and J ends lost 0 bases and 6 bases respectively, with 11 bases between them.

The chain joins TRBV2 to TRBJ1-1; a possible D gene is TRBD1 (5 bases). The CDR3 loop spans 17 amino acids. Germline CDR1 and CDR2: SNHLY and FYNNEI. V was shortened by 2 bases and J by 4 bases, with 20 bases between the two germline ends. CDR3 nucleotide sequence: TGTGCCAGCAGTGAACCCCGGAGGGGACGGCGGGGCACTGAAGCTTTCTTT. Its protein product is CASSEPRRGRRGTEAFF.

CDR3 DNA sequence: TGCGCCAGCAGCATGGGACAGGGGGAGGATGGCTACACCTTC. Amino acids: CASSMGQGEDGYTF. The chain joins TRBV5-1 to TRBJ1-2; 11 bases are shared with TRBD1. V trimming: 4 bases; J trimming: 6 bases; junction bases outside the gene matches: 5. The CDR3 consists of 14 residues. The V gene's germline CDR1 is SGHRS and CDR2 YFSETQ.

This chain joins TRBV11-3 and TRBJ2-5; 16 bases map to TRBD2. Per the germline V gene, CDR1 is SGHNT and CDR2 is YENEEA. The CDR3 length is 17 residues. V trimming: 3 bases; J trimming: 4 bases; junction bases outside the gene matches: 5. The CDR3, as DNA: TGTGCCAGCAGCTTGGGGGGACTAGCGGGAGGGCCAGAGACCCAGTACTTC. Translating it yields CASSLGGLAGGPETQYF.

The chain combines TRBV28 with TRBJ1-1; 7 bases align to TRBD1. The CDR3 consists of 16 residues. CDR1 and CDR2 (germline): MDHEN, SYDVKM. V lost 5 bases to trimming and J lost 0 bases; unmatched junction nucleotides: 9. This CDR3 is CASSPLGQDMNTEAFF. In DNA form, the CDR3 reads TGTGCCAGCAGTCCCCTCGGACAGGACATGAACACTGAAGCTTTCTTT.

Only one count was recorded for this clone. The chain recombines TRBV12-3 or TRBV12-4 with TRBJ1-1; D is unclear. The length of the CDR3 is 12 residues. Trimming removed 2 bases from V and 5 bases from J, with 6 bases in between. In nucleotides, the CDR3 is TGTGCCAGCAGTTTACCTAGTACTGAAGCTTTCTTT. Its protein product is CASSLPSTEAFF.

Points on this clone: Other DNA sequences in the same sample also yield this CDR3. V is TRBV6-5 and J is TRBJ2-3; 8 positions agree with TRBD1. This CDR3 is 15 amino acids long. Trimming removed 3 bases from V and 3 bases from J; junction bases left unmatched: 5. Germline assignment: CDR1 MNHEY and CDR2 SVGAGI. CDR3 sequence (DNA): TGTGCCAGCAGTTATTCAGGGGGCAGTACAGATACGCAGTATTTT. Translating it yields CASSYSGGSTDTQYF.

The chain uses TRBV7-9 and TRBJ1-1; no firm D call. This CDR3 spans 15 amino acids. V shed 4 bases and J shed 0 bases, with 12 bases lying between them. Per the germline V gene, CDR1 is SEHNR and CDR2 is FQNEAQ (reference sequence). CDR3 nucleotides: TGTGCCAGCAGCTCGACTAGACGGGTGAACACTGAAGCTTTCTTT. The encoded protein is CASSSTRRVNTEAFF.

The chain employs TRBV24-1 and TRBJ2-2, with D uncertain. V lost 4 bases to trimming and J lost 1 base, with 6 bases between them. This CDR3 comprises 14 residues. The germline gives CDR1 KGHDR, CDR2 SFDVKD. In nucleotides, the CDR3 is TGTGCCACCAGTGAGAGACAGAACACCGGGGAGCTGTTTTTT. Translating gives CATSERQNTGELFF.

The V and J genes are TRBV6-5 and TRBJ1-2, with D perhaps matching TRBD1 (5 bases). V lost 0 bases, J lost 4 bases, and 12 bases lay in between. The CDR3 totals 15 residues. Germline V CDR1 and CDR2: MNHEY, SVGAGI. The DNA for the CDR3 is TGTGCCAGCAGTTACTCCCCGGGACTCCGCTATGGCTACACCTTC. It is translated as CASSYSPGLRYGYTF.

The chain joins TRBV5-1 to TRBJ2-7; 10 bases align to TRBD1. The CDR3 runs to 14 residues. Per germline, CDR1 SGHRS and CDR2 YFSETQ. Trimming cost V 4 bases and J 4 bases; bases outside gene matches: 5. In nucleotides, the CDR3 is TGCGCCAGCAGCCTCCGGGACAGGGGATACGAGCAGTACTTC. This translates into CASSLRDRGYEQYF.

V is TRBV9 and J is TRBJ1-4; D perhaps matches TRBD1 (5 bases). This CDR3 comprises 17 residues. The V gene's germline CDR1 is SGDLS and CDR2 YYNGEE. Between the trimmed V and J ends, which lost 0 bases and 4 bases, there was a span of 16 bases. This chain's CDR3 is CASSVAGPSVSNEKLFF. CDR3 DNA sequence: TGTGCCAGCAGCGTAGCAGGGCCTAGCGTCAGTAATGAAAAACTGTTTTTT. The full variable domain, completed using reference TRBV9 and TRBJ1-4, is DSGVTQTPKHLITATGQRVTLRCSPRSGDLSVYWYQQSLDQGLQFLIQYYNGEERAKGNILERFSAQQFPDLHSELNLSSLELGDSALYFCASSVAGPSVSNEKLFFGSGTQLSVL.

This chain joins TRBV7-9 and TRBJ1-5; TRBD1 matches 7 bases. The CDR3 consists of 16 residues. Germline assignment: CDR1 SEHNR and CDR2 FQNEAQ (reference sequence). V was clipped by 4 bases and J by 0 bases; unmatched bases: 6. The CDR3 reads CASSSGQQYSNQPQHF. CDR3 nucleotide sequence: TGTGCCAGCAGCTCGGGACAGCAGTATAGCAATCAGCCCCAGCATTTT. The whole variable domain, remainder taken from reference TRBV7-9 and TRBJ1-5, is DTGVSQNPRHKITKRGQNVTFRCDPISEHNRLYWYRQTLGQGPEFLTYFQNEAQLEKSRLLSDRFSAERPKGSFSTLEIQRTEQGDSAMYLCASSSGQQYSNQPQHFGDGTRLSIL.